The text below deals with one T cell receptor beta chain. Its antigen is unknown. The sample holds no much larger clone one base away, and base qualities are not on file. Using the deep immunoSEQ assay, multiplex PCR amplified TCR CDR3 regions from genomic DNA. Extracted genomic DNA from each cell subset was distributed evenly across all wells of several immunoSEQ 96-well plates, and each plate was treated as a replicate. Each replicate PCR for sorted subsets received around 200 ng genomic DNA, equal to some 32,000 T cell genomes. Purified libraries were measured with a Qubit 3.0 fluorometer, size-checked on a Bioanalyzer 2100, and measured again with the KAPA Library Quantification kit. A separate single-read 150-cycle Illumina NextSeq 550 flow cell was used to sequence each immunoSEQ 96-well plate. Processing in the source paper ran as follows. Because the immunoSEQ output held only junctional sequences and lacked quality scores, the filtering could not match the filtering applied to full-length reads. Sequences were annotated with PyIR, a Python wrapper for IgBLAST v1.9, using IMGT germline references to assign V/J genes and CDR3. Reads were removed for weak V/J assignments (E-value above 1e-6), missing CDR3, stop codons, out-of-frame junctions, or ambiguous translated residues. V3J clonotypes were defined as sequences sharing the same inferred V gene, J gene, and CDR3 amino acid sequence. To compute the percentage overlap between repertoires, the number of shared unique clonotypes was divided by the size of the smaller repertoire. Richness of each repertoire was evaluated using RTK rarefaction, the Chao1 estimator, and Recon v2.1 estimates of unobserved clonotypes. For all TCRbeta clonotypes obtained by the gDNA method from a handful of donors, generation probabilities were computed with OLGA. As stored in TCRdb, this immuneACCESS dataset retains in-frame rearrangements with V and J assigned. A fraction of the clones does not appear; measured against another copy, unresolved V genes explain less than half of the discrepancy, and the remainder lacks a known reason. V, J and clone size derive from that table, while D and trimming were established from the DNA sequence. In this sample the table shows 950,000 to 1,100,000 clones, 75% to 80% of which occur a single time. Roughly 0.65% of the sample comes from the top ten.

The data originate from a study of shared clonotypes between healthy human individuals (dated by TCRdb to about 2020). About the investigation overall: Two women and three men aged 18 to 49 years were included in the cohort. For each donor, three plates each were used for CD4 naive and CD4 memory, two plates were used for CD8 naive, and one plate was used for CD8 memory. To estimate repertoire size and how much clonotypes are shared between individuals, the study performed deep sequencing of blood TCR repertoires from about 5 healthy adults. Different laboratories and diverse techniques were used to prepare libraries and sequence TCR repertoires, to increase sequencing depth and limit assay-specific biases. Between about 0.94 and 10 billion PBMCs per donor were obtained by leukapheresis. Study-wide conclusions, independent of this receptor: The genetic and exposure-history diversity represented was limited by the small number of donors. Even with the large sequencing depth, rarefaction of the sorted-subset datasets indicated that sequencing was incomplete. Only blood was sampled, and tissue TCR repertoires likely differ from those in blood. Higher generation probabilities were observed for clonotypes shared by all four sorted-subset donors than for non-shared clonotypes. When a handful of donors were compared, the shared fraction of clonotypes was 5% to 6.5% for naive CD4, over 3% for naive CD8, 2% to 2.5% for memory CD4, and approximately 0.4% for memory CD8. Larger estimated clonotype richness was generally found for naive subsets than for memory subsets. Based on pairwise subsampling, the degree of clonotype sharing among donors was expected to be affected by sequencing depth.

Donors were healthy HIV-negative adults with no recently reported acute infections or vaccinations. Every donor was a Caucasian adult living in Nashville, Tennessee, USA. Magnetic negative selection was used to enrich CD4+ T cells, after which naive cells were positively selected on CD45RA and the negative fraction became the memory subset. After blood collection by leukapheresis, PBMCs were isolated using Ficoll-Histopaque density gradient centrifugation and then cryopreserved in the vapor phase of liquid nitrogen. Analytical flow cytometry was used to check the purity and quantity of every magnetically sorted T cell population. Genomic DNA was isolated from each sorted fraction and quantified by UV absorbance on a Nanodrop 2000c. The CDR3 starts with the cysteine, ends with the phenylalanine, and has 15 residues. Left in the record is the CDR3 DNA by itself, 45 bases read in frame from the first base. Via the germline V gene (reference sequence), CDR1 is LNHDA and CDR2 SQIVND. From V the trimming removes 6 bases and from J it removes 2 bases, while the gene matches leave 5 bases of the junction unaccounted for.

Material for sequencing was memory CD4+ T cells from PBMCs. The cell subset or site label for this specimen denotes: CD45RA-negative fraction. The sequence links TRBV19 to TRBJ2-2; TRBD2 agrees with 8 junctional bases. The source is a man aged 18 to 29 in good health. Some clones in this sample may be carry-over from other donors' samples. The CDR3 corresponds to CASSRRTSNTGELFF. The DNA reads as follows: TGTGCCAGTAGCCGTAGGACTAGCAACACCGGGGAGCTGTTTTTT. Supplemented by the reference TRBV19 and TRBJ2-2 proteins around the CDR3, the complete variable domain is DGGITQSPKYLFRKEGQNVTLSCEQNLNHDAMYWYRQDPGQGLRLIYYSQIVNDFQKGDIAEGYSVSREKKESFPLTVTSAQKNPTAFYLCASSRRTSNTGELFFGEGSRLTVL.